The clone carrying this T cell receptor (beta chain) was seen more than once but under ten times. Its target is not known. In the same sample, other DNA sequences code for this CDR3. The data were taken from a study of CD8+ T cells in alopecia areata. Overall study findings and caveats: Normal skin's resident alphabeta T cells are sequenced alongside lesional scalp T cells. Although TCR sharing was seen in mice, sharing across patients was less clear, possibly for HLA-related reasons.

The CDR3 is made up of 11 amino acids. Germline-derived CDR1 and CDR2 are SQVTM and ANQGSEA. J lost 5 bases, V lost 6 bases, and 1 base had no gene match. RNA extraction was followed by reverse transcription into cDNA, which acted as the sequencing template. Generated by immunoSEQ multiplex PCR, the TCRdb table keeps only in-frame clones and is missing some. The sample lists 95,000 to 150,000 clones, around 56% seen once, with roughly 0.45% in the top ten. The treatment here: oral pan-JAK inhibitor, 5-10 mg twice daily. From PBMCs, CD4+ and CD8+ T cells were sorted. This chain joins TRBV29-1 and TRBJ1-1; TRBD1 matches at 9 bases. The receptor's source is a human donor with alopecia areata. The sample was CD4+ T cells sorted from blood, taken at week 4, from a patient treated with tofacitinib. CDR3 sequence (DNA): TGCAGCGTCGGACAGGGGACTGAAGCTTTCTTT. This encodes CSVGQGTEAFF.